Given below is one TCR beta chain in context. The data were taken from a study of shared clonotypes between healthy human individuals. V was cut by 0 bases and J by 2 bases, with 8 bases left in between. The V gene's germline CDR1 is SGHNT and CDR2 YYREEE (reference sequence). There are 14 residues in the CDR3. Profiling relied on immunoSEQ multiplex PCR, and the TCRdb table lists in-frame clones only, not all of them. The sample comprises about 1.1 million clones, about 72% of which are singletons, and 0.85% to 1% rests with the top ten. The origin of this receptor is a man between 18 and 35 years old in good health. Some clones in this sample may be carry-over from other donors' samples. This chain joins TRBV5-4 and TRBJ2-5; unclear D gene. The sequencing sample was made of memory CD4+ T cells from PBMCs. As for subset: CD45RA-negative fraction. Here the CDR3 DNA reads TGTGCCAGCAGCTTGGAGCTACCTCAAGAGACCCAGTACTTC. Translated: CASSLELPQETQYF.